This section outlines one TCR beta chain sequence together with its context. Germline V gives CDR1 MGHDK, CDR2 SYGVNS. CDR3 length: 13 residues. V was shortened by 3 bases and J by 5 bases, with 8 bases between the two germline ends. TCRdb's copy holds only in-frame clones and misses some; the assay was immunoSEQ multiplex PCR. The sample records some 45,000 clones, about 86% being singletons. The record originates from a study of OX40 agonist ivuxolimab in advanced cancers. Across the whole study: Patients received intravenous ivuxolimab every 2 weeks at 0.01 to 10 mg/kg.

This chain uses TRBV25-1 with TRBJ2-1; unclear D gene. This receptor was obtained from an adult with an advanced solid tumor such as melanoma, head and neck, liver or kidney cancer. Sequenced material: CD4+ or CD8+ T cells sorted from blood, taken in a trial of the OX40 agonist ivuxolimab. CDR3 sequence reads: CASSDLRDNEQFF. The CDR3 DNA reads TGTGCCAGCAGTGACCTCCGGGACAATGAGCAGTTCTTC.